The following is a T cell receptor (beta chain) sequence with its context. No antigen is known for it. A read error may account for a junction end that differs from germline. This specimen comes from a study of vaccination and CD4 T cells after COVID-19. Looking at the study overall: Convalescent donors: six male, four female; seven Caucasian, two Asian, one multiracial, two Hispanic. Every participant had a vaccine, which was either BNT162b2 or mRNA-1273, given in two doses. It was a median about 92 days after diagnosis, with a range of 35 to 161, that post-COVID samples were drawn.

Cultured CD4+ T-cell DNA underwent Oncomine TCR Beta short-read sequencing. TCRdb reprocessed the PCR reads via MiXCR and lists one record per CDR3 protein. The data contain some 25,000 distinct CDR3 sequences, about three fifths of them singletons. This CDR3 has 16 amino acids. Treatment specified: roughly 11-day PBMC culture with coronavirus spike peptide pools or control peptides (ViraFEST assay). This sequence joins TRBV5-3 and TRBJ2-3; 8 nucleotides align to TRBD2. TRBV5-3 is an ORF; its function is uncertain. This receptor was taken from a human donor who had recovered from COVID-19. Sequenced: CD4+ T cells from blood, cultured in vitro. DNA of the CDR3: TGTGCCAGCAGCTCCCTTATCGGGAGGGCCTTGAATACGCAGTATTTT. Translated, it gives CASSSLIGRALNTQYF.